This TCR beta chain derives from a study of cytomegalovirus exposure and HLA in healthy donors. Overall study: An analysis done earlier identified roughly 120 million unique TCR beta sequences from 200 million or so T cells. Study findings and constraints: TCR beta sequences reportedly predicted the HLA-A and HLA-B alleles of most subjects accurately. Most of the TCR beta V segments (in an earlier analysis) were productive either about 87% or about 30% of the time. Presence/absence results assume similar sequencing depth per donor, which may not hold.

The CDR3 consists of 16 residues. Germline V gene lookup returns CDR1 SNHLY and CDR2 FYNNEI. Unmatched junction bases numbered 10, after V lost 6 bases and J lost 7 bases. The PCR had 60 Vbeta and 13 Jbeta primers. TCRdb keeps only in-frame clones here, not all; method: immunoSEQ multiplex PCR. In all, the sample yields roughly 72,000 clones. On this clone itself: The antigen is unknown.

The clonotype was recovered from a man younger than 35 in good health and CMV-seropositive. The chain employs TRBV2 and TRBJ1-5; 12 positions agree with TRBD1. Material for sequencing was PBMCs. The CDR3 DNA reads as TGTGCCAGCAGAGCCTCCGGGACAGGGGGCCGACAGCCCCAGCATTTT. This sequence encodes CASRASGTGGRQPQHF.